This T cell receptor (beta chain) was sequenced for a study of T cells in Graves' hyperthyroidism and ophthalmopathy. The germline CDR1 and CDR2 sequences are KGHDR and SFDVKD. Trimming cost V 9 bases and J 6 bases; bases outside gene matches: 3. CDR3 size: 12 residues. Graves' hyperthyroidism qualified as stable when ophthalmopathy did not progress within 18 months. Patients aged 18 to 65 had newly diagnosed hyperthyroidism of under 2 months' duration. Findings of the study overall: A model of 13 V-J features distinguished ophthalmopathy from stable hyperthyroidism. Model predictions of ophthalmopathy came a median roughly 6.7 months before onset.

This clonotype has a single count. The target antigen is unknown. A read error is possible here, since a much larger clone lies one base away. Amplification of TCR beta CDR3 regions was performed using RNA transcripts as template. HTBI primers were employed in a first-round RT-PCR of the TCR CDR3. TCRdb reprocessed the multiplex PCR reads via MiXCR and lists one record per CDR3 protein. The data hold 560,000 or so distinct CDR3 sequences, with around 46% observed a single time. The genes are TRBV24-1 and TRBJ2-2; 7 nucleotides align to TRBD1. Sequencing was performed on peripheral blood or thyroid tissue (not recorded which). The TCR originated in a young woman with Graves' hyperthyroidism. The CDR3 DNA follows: TGTGCCACCCTAGACAGGGCCGGGGAGCTGTTTTTT. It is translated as CATLDRAGELFF.